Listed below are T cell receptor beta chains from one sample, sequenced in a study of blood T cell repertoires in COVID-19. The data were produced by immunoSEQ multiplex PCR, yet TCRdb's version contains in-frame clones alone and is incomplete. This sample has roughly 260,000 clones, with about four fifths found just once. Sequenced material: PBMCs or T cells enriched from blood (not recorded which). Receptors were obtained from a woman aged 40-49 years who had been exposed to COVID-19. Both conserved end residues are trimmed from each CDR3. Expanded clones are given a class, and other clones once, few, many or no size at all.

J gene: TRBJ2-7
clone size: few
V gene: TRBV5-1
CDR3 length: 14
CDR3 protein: ASSLMLGDETGEQY

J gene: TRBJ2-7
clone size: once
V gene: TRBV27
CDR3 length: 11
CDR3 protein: ASRVGAQAEQY

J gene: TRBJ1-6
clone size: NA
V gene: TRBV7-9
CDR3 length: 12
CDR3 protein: ASSLEQGNSPLH

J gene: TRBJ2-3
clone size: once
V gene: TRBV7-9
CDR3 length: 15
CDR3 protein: ASSLDIRDTSTDTQY

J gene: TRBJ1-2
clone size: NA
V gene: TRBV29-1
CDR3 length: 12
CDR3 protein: SVKLQGLGYGYT

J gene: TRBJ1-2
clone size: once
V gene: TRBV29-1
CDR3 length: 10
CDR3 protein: SARQGNYGYT

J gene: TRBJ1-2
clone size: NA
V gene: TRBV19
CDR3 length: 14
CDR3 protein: ASSIGSPGLNYGYT

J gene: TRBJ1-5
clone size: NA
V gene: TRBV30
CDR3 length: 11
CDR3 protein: AWSGQGNQPQH

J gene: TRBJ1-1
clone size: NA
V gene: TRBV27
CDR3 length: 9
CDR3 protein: ASSLGTEAF

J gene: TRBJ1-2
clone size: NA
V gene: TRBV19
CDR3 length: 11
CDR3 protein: ASSPTEPHGYT

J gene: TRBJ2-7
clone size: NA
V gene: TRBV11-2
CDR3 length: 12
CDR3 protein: ASLKRGPTYEQY

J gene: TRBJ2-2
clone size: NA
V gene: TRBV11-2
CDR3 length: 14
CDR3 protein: ASSLEGGLDAGELF

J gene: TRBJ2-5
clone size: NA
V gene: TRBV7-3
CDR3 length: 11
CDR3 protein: ASSSDFRGTQY

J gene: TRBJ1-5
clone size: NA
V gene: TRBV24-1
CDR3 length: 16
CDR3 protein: ATSGSGRWAVSNQPQH

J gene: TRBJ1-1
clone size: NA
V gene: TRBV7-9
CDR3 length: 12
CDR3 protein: ASSLRGGGTEAF

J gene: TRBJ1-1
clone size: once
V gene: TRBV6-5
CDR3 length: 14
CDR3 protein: ASSYSRAVVGTEAF

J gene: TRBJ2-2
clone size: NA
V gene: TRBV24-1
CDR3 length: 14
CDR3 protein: ATSDPGQGGTGELF

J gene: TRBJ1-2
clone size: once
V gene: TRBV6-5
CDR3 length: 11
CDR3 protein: ASSYLQGNGYT

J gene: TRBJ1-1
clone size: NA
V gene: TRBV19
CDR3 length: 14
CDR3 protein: ASSIGVGAMNTEAF

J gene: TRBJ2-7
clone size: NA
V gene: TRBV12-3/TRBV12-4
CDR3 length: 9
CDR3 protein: ASSHRTGKY

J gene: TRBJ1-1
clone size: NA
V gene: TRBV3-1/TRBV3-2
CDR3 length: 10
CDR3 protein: ASSQGWGEAF

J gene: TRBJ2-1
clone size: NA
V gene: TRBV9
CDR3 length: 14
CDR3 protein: ASSTSFSEGYNEQF